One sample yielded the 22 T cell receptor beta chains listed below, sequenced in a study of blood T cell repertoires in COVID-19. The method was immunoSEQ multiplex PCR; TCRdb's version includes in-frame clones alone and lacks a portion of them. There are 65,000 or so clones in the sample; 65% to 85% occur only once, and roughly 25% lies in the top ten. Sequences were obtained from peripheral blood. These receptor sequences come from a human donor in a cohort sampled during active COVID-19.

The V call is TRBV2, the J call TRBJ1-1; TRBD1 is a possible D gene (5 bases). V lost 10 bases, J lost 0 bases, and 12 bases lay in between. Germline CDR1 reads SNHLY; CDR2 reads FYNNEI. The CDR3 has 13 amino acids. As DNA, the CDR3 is TGTGCCACTCGACAGAATATGAACACTGAAGCTTTCTTT. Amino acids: CATRQNMNTEAFF.

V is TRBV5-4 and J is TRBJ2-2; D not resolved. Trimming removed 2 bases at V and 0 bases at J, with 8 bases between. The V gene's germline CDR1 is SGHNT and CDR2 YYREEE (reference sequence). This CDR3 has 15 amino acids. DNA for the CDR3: TGTGCCAGCAGCTTTTCCCAGGCGAACACCGGGGAGCTGTTTTTT. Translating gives CASSFSQANTGELFF.

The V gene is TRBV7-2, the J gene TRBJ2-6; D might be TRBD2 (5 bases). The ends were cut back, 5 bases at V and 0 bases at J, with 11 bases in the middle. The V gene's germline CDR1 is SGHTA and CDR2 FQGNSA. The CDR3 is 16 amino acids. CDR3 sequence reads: CASSKGSYSGANVLTF. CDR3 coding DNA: TGTGCCAGCAGCAAAGGGAGCTACTCTGGGGCCAACGTCCTGACTTTC.

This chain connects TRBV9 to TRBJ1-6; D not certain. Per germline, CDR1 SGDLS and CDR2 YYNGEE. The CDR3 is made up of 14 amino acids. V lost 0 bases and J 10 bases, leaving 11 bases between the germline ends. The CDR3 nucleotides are TGTGCCAGCAGCGTAGGTGGAGAGGAGTCACCCCTCCACTTT. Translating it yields CASSVGGEESPLHF.

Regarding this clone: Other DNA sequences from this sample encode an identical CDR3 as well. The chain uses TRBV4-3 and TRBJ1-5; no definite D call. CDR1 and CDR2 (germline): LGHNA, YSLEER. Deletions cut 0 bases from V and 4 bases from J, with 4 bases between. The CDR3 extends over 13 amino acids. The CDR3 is CASSQDGNQPQHF. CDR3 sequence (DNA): TGCGCCAGCAGCCAAGACGGGAATCAGCCCCAGCATTTT.

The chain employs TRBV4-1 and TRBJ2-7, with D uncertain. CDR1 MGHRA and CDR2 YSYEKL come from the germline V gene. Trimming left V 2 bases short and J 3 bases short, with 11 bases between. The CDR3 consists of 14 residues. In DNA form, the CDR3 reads TGCGCCAGCAGCCAACAACGGTCGGGCTACGAGCAGTACTTC. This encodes CASSQQRSGYEQYF.

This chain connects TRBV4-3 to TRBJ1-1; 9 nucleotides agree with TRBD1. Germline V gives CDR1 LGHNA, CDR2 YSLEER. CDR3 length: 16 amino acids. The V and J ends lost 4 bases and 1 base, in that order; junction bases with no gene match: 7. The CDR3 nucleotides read TGCGCCAGCAGCCCGGGGACAGGGCATAGGAACACTGAAGCTTTCTTT. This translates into CASSPGTGHRNTEAFF.

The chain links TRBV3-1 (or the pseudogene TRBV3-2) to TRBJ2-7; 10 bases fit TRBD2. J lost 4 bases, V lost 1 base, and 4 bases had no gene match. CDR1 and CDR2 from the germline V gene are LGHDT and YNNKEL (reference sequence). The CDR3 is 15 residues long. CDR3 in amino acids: CASSQGASGGYEQYF. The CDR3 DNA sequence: TGTGCCAGCAGCCAAGGGGCTAGCGGGGGTTACGAGCAGTACTTC.

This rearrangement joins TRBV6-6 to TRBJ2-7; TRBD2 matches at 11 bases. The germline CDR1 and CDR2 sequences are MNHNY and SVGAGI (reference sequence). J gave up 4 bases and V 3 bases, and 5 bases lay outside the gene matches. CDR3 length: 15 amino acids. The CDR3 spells CASSYWASGGYEQYF. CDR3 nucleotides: TGTGCCAGCAGTTATTGGGCTAGCGGGGGGTACGAGCAGTACTTC.

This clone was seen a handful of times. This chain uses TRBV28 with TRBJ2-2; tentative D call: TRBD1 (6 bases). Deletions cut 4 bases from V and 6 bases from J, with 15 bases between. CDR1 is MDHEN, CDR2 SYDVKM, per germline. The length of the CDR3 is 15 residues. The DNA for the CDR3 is TGTGCCAGCAGTTCCCTGGGGGCAGGCGCCGGGGAGCTGTTTTTT. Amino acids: CASSSLGAGAGELFF.

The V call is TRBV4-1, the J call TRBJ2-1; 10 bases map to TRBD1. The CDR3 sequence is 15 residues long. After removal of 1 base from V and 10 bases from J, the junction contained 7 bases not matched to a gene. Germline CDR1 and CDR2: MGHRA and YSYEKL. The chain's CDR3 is CASSQGDRGPNEQFF. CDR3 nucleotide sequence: TGCGCCAGCAGCCAAGGGGACAGGGGACCAAACGAGCAGTTCTTC.

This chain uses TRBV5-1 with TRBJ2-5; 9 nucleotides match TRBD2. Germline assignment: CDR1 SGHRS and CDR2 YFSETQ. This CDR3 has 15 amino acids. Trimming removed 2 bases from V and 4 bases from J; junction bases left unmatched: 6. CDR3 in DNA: TGCGCCAGCAGCTTCGGAGGTAGCGGGGGAGAGACCCAGTACTTC. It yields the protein CASSFGGSGGETQYF.

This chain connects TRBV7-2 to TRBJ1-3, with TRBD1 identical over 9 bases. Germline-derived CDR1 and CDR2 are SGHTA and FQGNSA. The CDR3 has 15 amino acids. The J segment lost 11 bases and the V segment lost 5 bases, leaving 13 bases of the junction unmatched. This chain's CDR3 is CASSPQGALPISIYF. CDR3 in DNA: TGTGCCAGCAGCCCACAGGGGGCCCTCCCAATATCCATATATTTT.

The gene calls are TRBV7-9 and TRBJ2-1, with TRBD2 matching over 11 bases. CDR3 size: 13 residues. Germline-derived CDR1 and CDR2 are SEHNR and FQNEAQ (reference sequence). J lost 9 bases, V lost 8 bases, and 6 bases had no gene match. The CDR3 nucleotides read TGTGCCAGCTCTAGCGGGGGGCGTATTGAGCAGTTCTTC. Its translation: CASSSGGRIEQFF.

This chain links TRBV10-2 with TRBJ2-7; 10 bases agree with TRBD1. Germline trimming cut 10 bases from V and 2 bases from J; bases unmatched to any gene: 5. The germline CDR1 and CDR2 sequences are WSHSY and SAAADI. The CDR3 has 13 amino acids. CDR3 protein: CATWDRGPYEQYF. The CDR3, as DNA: TGCGCCACCTGGGACAGGGGACCCTACGAGCAGTACTTC.

CDR3 coding DNA: TGTGCCAGCAGCCTTGGTCCAGAAGGGGTGTTTTTT. It yields the protein CASSLGPEGVFF. This rearrangement joins TRBV7-9 to TRBJ1-4; D is perhaps TRBD1 (5 bases). Germline CDR1 reads SEHNR; CDR2 reads FQNEAQ (reference sequence). This CDR3 is 12 amino acids long. The V end was cut by 5 bases, the J end by 15 bases, with 16 bases between. The full variable domain, its missing parts supplied by reference TRBV7-9 and TRBJ1-4, is DTGVSQNPRHKITKRGQNVTFRCDPISEHNRLYWYRQTLGQGPEFLTYFQNEAQLEKSRLLSDRFSAERPKGSFSTLEIQRTEQGDSAMYLCASSLGPEGVFFGSGTQLSVL.

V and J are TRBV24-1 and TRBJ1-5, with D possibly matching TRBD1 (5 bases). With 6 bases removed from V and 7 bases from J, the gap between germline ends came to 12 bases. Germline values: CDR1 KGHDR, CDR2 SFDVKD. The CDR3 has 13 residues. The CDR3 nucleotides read TGTGCCACCAGTCCCGCGGGGGGACAGCCCCAGCATTTT. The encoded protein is CATSPAGGQPQHF.

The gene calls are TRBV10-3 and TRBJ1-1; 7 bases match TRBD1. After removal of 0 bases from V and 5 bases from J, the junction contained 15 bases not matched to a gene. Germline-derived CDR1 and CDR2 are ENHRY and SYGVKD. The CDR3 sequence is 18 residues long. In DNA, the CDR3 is TGTGCCATCAGTGAGTCGAGAACAGGGGCGGCTATGCGAACTGAAGCTTTCTTT. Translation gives CAISESRTGAAMRTEAFF.

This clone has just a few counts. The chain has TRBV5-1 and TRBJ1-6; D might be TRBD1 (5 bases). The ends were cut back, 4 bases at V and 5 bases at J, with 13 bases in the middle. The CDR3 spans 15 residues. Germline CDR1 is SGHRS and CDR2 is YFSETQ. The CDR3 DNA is TGCGCCAGCAGCGGGCAGGGTAACAATAATTCACCCCTCCACTTT. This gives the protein CASSGQGNNNSPLHF.

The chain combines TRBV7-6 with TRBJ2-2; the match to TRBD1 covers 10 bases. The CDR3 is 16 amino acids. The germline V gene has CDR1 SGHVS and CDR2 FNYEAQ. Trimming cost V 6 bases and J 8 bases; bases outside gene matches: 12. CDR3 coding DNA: TGTGCCAGCAGTCCACCCGGGACAGGGGTACCGGGGGAGCTGTTTTTT. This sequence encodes CASSPPGTGVPGELFF.

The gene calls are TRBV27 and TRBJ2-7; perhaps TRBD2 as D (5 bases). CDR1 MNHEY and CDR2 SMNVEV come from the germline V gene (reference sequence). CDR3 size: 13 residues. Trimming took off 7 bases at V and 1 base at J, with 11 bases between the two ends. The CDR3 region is CASMTRASYEQYF. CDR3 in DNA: TGTGCCAGCATGACGAGGGCATCCTACGAGCAGTACTTC.

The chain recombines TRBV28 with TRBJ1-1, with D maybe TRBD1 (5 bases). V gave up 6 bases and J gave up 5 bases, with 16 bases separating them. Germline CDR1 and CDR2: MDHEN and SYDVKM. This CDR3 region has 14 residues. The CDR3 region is CASRGPGQGTEAFF. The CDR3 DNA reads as TGTGCCAGCAGGGGGCCAGGGCAAGGGACTGAAGCTTTCTTT.